The present entry profiles one TCR beta chain with its context. It has no known antigen specificity. Qualities for individual bases were not recorded, and no much larger clone is one base off. The data were obtained in a study of shared clonotypes between healthy human individuals (dated by TCRdb to 2020 to 2022). Broadly, across the study: A couple of women and a few men aged 18 to 49 years were included in the cohort. For each donor, CD4 naive and CD4 memory were each run on three plates, CD8 naive on two plates, and CD8 memory on one plate. To estimate repertoire size and how much clonotypes are shared between individuals, the study performed deep sequencing of blood TCR repertoires from a few healthy adults. To increase sequencing depth and limit assay-specific biases, TCR repertoire library preparation and sequencing were carried out by different laboratories using diverse techniques. Between about 0.8 and 8.9 billion PBMCs per donor were obtained by leukapheresis. The paper as a whole reports these results and caveats: Compared with non-shared clonotypes, clonotypes shared by all four sorted-subset donors had higher generation probabilities. Because the study included a small number of donors, the genetic and exposure-history diversity represented was limited. When a handful of donors were compared, the shared fraction of clonotypes was around 5% for naive CD4, around 3.6% for naive CD8, roughly 2.5% for memory CD4, and 0.4% for memory CD8. Based on pairwise subsampling, the degree of clonotype sharing among donors was expected to be affected by sequencing depth. Sampling was restricted to blood, and TCR repertoires in tissue are likely to differ from TCR repertoires in blood. Naive subsets generally had larger estimated clonotype richness than memory subsets. Incomplete sequencing was indicated by rarefaction of sorted-subset datasets, despite the large sequencing depth.

The CDR3 goes from the cysteine to the phenylalanine over 17 residues. The entry retains the CDR3 DNA only, 51 bases that are in frame from base 1. V and J are trimmed by 6 bases and 5 bases, and the gene matches miss 14 bases of the junction. From a lookup of the germline V gene (reference sequence), CDR1 and CDR2 are PRHDT and FYEKMQ. CD8 naive samples consisted of CD45RO-negative cells that were positively selected for CCR7, yielding a CD45RA+CCR7+ population without TemRA cells. Healthy HIV-negative adults with no recently reported acute infections or vaccinations were included as donors. Every donor was a Caucasian adult living in Nashville, Tennessee, USA. Blood was obtained by leukapheresis, after which PBMCs were separated by Ficoll-Histopaque density gradient centrifugation and cryopreserved in liquid nitrogen vapor phase. Analytical flow cytometry was used to check the purity and quantity of each magnetically sorted T cell population. Genomic DNA was isolated from every sorted fraction and measured by UV absorbance on a Nanodrop 2000c.

Using the deep immunoSEQ assay, multiplex PCR amplified TCR CDR3 regions from genomic DNA. Extracted genomic DNA from each cell subset was distributed evenly across all wells of several immunoSEQ 96-well plates, and each plate was treated as a replicate. For sorted subsets, 200 to 250 ng of genomic DNA, equivalent to tens of thousands of T cell genomes, went into each replicate PCR. Purified libraries were quantified with a Qubit 3.0 fluorometer, sized on a Bioanalyzer 2100, and re-quantified with the KAPA Library Quantification kit. Every immunoSEQ 96-well plate was sequenced on a separate single-read 150-cycle Illumina NextSeq 550 flow cell. The study's processing was this. The immunoSEQ output contained only junctional sequences without quality scores, so filtering could not match that applied to full-length reads. To assign V/J genes and CDR3, sequences were annotated using PyIR, a Python wrapper for IgBLAST v1.9, with IMGT germline references. Any read was removed if the V/J assignment was weak (E-value above 1e-6), the CDR3 was missing, or the read contained stop codons, out-of-frame junctions, or ambiguous translated residues. V3J clonotypes were defined as sequences sharing the same inferred V gene, J gene, and CDR3 amino acid sequence. The percentage overlap between two repertoires was calculated by dividing the number of shared unique clonotypes by the size of the smaller repertoire. Repertoire richness was assessed with RTK rarefaction, the Chao1 estimator, and Recon v2.1 estimates of unobserved clonotypes. Generation probabilities for all TCRbeta clonotypes obtained by the gDNA method from a handful of donors were computed using OLGA. Held by TCRdb, this immuneACCESS table contains in-frame sequences only and omits some clones. Under half of the omission traces to an unresolved V gene where checked; the cause of the rest is unknown. D and trimming come from the DNA, and the V and J calls and clone size come from that table. For this sample there are about 2 million clones; about 94% appear just once. 1.1% of the sample belongs to the ten largest clones.

The chain is encoded by TRBV13 joined to TRBJ2-1, with 9 bases aligning to TRBD1. The sequencing input was naive CD8+ T cells sorted from blood. The cell subset or site label here, explained by the study, means: CD45RA+CCR7+. The clonotype originates from a man aged 18 to 35 in good health. The CDR3 here reads CASSFSAWDREHNEQFF. The sequenced DNA: TGTGCCAGCAGTTTTAGTGCCTGGGACAGGGAGCACAATGAGCAGTTCTTC.